This TCR beta chain was sequenced for a study of T cell responses to AZD1222 COVID-19 vaccine. Whole-study findings and limits: Spike-wide coverage was observed for vaccine-associated CD4 TCRs, with dominant responses at 160-218 and 743-854. Spike-specific TCRs gained breadth and depth after people received two AZD1222 doses.

Assay: immunoSEQ multiplex PCR; the TCRdb copy retains only in-frame clones and omits some. The data contain some 100,000 clones, 65% to 90% of them seen just once; the ten biggest clones take up roughly 10%. For this clone: Its antigen remains unidentified.

J lost 3 bases, V lost 4 bases, and 14 bases had no gene match. CDR3 length: 18 amino acids. CDR1 SGHDN and CDR2 FVKESK come from the germline V gene. Sequencing used peripheral blood, obtained on day 0 of AZD1222 vaccination. The genes are TRBV14 and TRBJ1-3; 8 bases agree with TRBD1. This sequence was found in an adult in good health. The CDR3 sequence is CASSPPRGHPTFGNTIYF. In DNA, the CDR3 is TGTGCCAGCAGCCCCCCCAGGGGGCACCCTACTTTTGGAAACACCATATATTTT.